The T cell receptor (beta chain) under discussion was sequenced for a study of identical twins. Findings of the study overall: Abundant beta clonotypes from cord blood had fewer insertions, unlike memory repertoires, which showed none. Researchers caution that invariant MAIT and iNKT cells could partly confound zero-insertion analyses. Out-of-frame beta sequences exhibited a weaker degree of excess twin sharing.

CDR3 length: 12 amino acids. Between the trimmed V and J ends, which lost 4 bases and 4 bases, there was a span of 8 bases. Germline CDR1 is SGHKS and CDR2 is YYEKEE (reference sequence). The cDNA had a unique molecular identifier and a template-switch universal primer site. From the 5' RACE reads, TCRdb called clonotypes with MiXCR, one entry per CDR3 protein. Of just over 450,000 distinct CDR3 sequences listed, approximately 14% are singletons. This clonotype was observed many times. Its antigen is unidentified. The data were also submitted as part of a second study, on yellow fever vaccine responses in identical twins.

The chain carries TRBV5-5 and TRBJ2-5, with D possibly being TRBD2 (6 bases). The sequence was collected from a woman between 18 and 29 years old in good health. The sample consisted of CD4+ T cells sorted from blood. The CDR3 is CASSGGGETQYF. The CDR3 DNA follows: TGTGCCAGCAGCGGGGGAGGAGAGACCCAGTACTTC.